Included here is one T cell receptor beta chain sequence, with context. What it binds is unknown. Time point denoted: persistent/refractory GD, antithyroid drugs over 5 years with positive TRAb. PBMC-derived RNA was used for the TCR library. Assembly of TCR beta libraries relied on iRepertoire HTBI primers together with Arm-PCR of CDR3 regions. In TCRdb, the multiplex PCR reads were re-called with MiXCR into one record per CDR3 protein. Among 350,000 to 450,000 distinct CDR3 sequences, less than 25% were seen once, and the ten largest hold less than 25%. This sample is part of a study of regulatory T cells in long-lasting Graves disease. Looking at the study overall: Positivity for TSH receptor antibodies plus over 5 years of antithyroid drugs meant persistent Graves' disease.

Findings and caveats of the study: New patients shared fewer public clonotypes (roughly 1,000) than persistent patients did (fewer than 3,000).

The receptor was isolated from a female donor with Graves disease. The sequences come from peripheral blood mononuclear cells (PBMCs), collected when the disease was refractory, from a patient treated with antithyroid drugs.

The CDR3 loop is CSALSASLNTGELFF. The CDR3 DNA follows: TGCAGTGCTCTCTCGGCTAGCCTGAACACCGGGGAGCTGTTTTTT. The chain links TRBV20-1 to TRBJ2-2; tentative D call: TRBD2 (5 bases). Germline V CDR1 and CDR2: DFQATT, SNEGSKA (reference sequence). V was pared by 5 bases and J by 1 base, with 14 bases between. The CDR3 runs to 15 residues.